This T cell receptor beta chain was observed in a study of naive and memory T cell subsets. Overall study findings and caveats: In naive cells, over 95% of TCR sequences were seen only once.

CDR3 length: 16 amino acids. V lost 5 bases to trimming and J lost 3 bases; unmatched junction nucleotides: 12. Germline CDR1 reads SEHNR; CDR2 reads FQNEAQ (reference sequence). CMV status came from CD4+ T cell IFNgamma after overnight CMV lysate stimulation of fresh PBMCs. About this clonotype itself: Its antigen is unidentified.

Both TRBC1 and TRBC2 were covered by a beta constant-region primer of two equimolar oligonucleotides. An oligonucleotide with the SP2 primer and a 12-nucleotide UMI was ligated to the cDNA 3' end. The ligated cDNA underwent four PCR rounds using SP2 and nested alpha and beta constant-region primers. TCRdb re-called the UMI-ligation and nested PCR reads through MiXCR, storing one row per CDR3 protein. The sample has about 90,000 distinct CDR3 sequences; 7% to 8% are singletons. Sequenced: central memory CD4+ T cells from blood. The J gene is TRBJ1-2, the V gene TRBV7-9; 7 bases agree with TRBD1. The clonotype comes from a human donor in good health. The CDR3 loop reads CASSVRTRQGHYGYTF. The CDR3 region has the DNA TGTGCCAGCAGCGTTAGAACAAGACAGGGCCACTATGGCTACACCTTC.